This is a list of T cell receptor beta chains from one sample in a study of blood T cell repertoires in COVID-19. Method: immunoSEQ multiplex PCR; TCRdb's copy keeps in-frame clones and lacks some. In the table there are 150,000 or so clones, 84% of which are singletons. Sequences were obtained from peripheral blood. These receptors all come from a man aged 40-55 years who had recovered from COVID-19. The CDR3 runs from the conserved cysteine through the conserved F or W. A D gene is named only where the DNA matches it firmly. The size entry is marked missing in some rows and otherwise reads once, few, many or a size class.

j_call,clone_size,v_call,d_call,cdr3_aa,cdr3_nt
TRBJ2-3,once,TRBV29-1,TRBD1,CSVDKGADTQYF,TGCAGCGTTGATAAGGGGGCGGATACGCAGTATTTT
TRBJ1-2,NA,TRBV2,NA,CASSGGSGYTF,TGTGCCAGCAGTGGTGGTAGCGGCTACACCTTC
TRBJ1-3,few,TRBV28,TRBD1,CASSRTGQARPGGNTIYF,TGTGCCAGCAGTAGAACGGGACAGGCTCGCCCCGGGGGAAACACCATATATTTT
TRBJ2-1,NA,TRBV7-9,TRBD1,CASSYRGQSEQFF,TGTGCCAGCAGCTACAGGGGGCAATCTGAGCAGTTCTTC
TRBJ2-3,once,TRBV4-3,TRBD2,CASSQDAVSLAGADTQYF,TGCGCCAGCAGCCAAGATGCGGTGTCACTAGCGGGAGCAGATACGCAGTATTTT
TRBJ2-3,NA,TRBV6-2/TRBV6-3,NA,CASSYPSVLGRGSTDTQYF,TGTGCCAGCAGTTACCCTAGCGTCCTAGGGCGGGGTAGCACAGATACGCAGTATTTT
TRBJ2-3,NA,TRBV6-1,TRBD2,CASSEDSSGRDSTDTQYF,TGTGCCAGCAGTGAGGATAGTAGCGGGAGGGACAGCACAGATACGCAGTATTTT
TRBJ2-3,once,TRBV24-1,TRBD2,CATSDSRGGTDTQYF,TGTGCCACCAGTGATTCGCGGGGGGGCACAGATACGCAGTATTTT
TRBJ2-7,NA,TRBV6-5,NA,CASSSPSRGASYEQYF,TGTGCCAGCAGTTCTCCCTCCCGGGGGGCCTCCTACGAGCAGTACTTC
TRBJ2-7,NA,TRBV19,TRBD2,CATTRGGGELGEQYF,TGTGCCACCACCCGGGGCGGGGGGGAATTGGGCGAGCAGTACTTC
TRBJ2-3,NA,TRBV12-5,NA,CASTPQGTDTQYF,TGTGCTAGCACCCCTCAGGGCACAGATACGCAGTATTTT
TRBJ2-1,NA,TRBV9,TRBD2,CASSVGAGGFYNEQFF,TGTGCCAGCAGCGTAGGAGCGGGGGGGTTTTACAATGAGCAGTTCTTC
TRBJ1-2,NA,TRBV4-3,TRBD1,CASSQDGTGFGYTF,TGCGCCAGCAGCCAAGACGGGACAGGGTTTGGCTACACCTTC
TRBJ2-7,NA,TRBV6-2/TRBV6-3,TRBD2,CASSYSSGRAYEQYF,TGTGCCAGCAGTTACTCAAGCGGGAGGGCCTACGAGCAGTACTTC
TRBJ2-5,NA,TRBV11-2,NA,CASSPVPGANRETQYF,TGTGCCAGCAGCCCCGTCCCAGGGGCCAATCGGGAGACCCAGTACTTC
TRBJ2-1,NA,TRBV4-2,TRBD2,CASSQGLALDEQFF,TGTGCCAGCAGCCAAGGACTAGCGCTGGATGAGCAGTTCTTC
TRBJ1-4,NA,TRBV6-1,NA,CASSDDRRETNEKLFF,TGTGCCAGCAGTGACGACCGGCGGGAAACTAATGAAAAACTGTTTTTT
TRBJ2-7,NA,TRBV18,TRBD1,CASSPTTGPTYEQYF,TGTGCCAGCTCACCAACGACAGGGCCAACCTACGAGCAGTACTTC
TRBJ2-5,NA,TRBV6-2/TRBV6-3,TRBD2,CASSPPTAGVETQYF,TGTGCCAGCAGCCCTCCGACCGCGGGGGTGGAGACCCAGTACTTC
TRBJ1-4,NA,TRBV4-3,TRBD1,CASSPRGQGNNEKLFF,TGCGCCAGCAGCCCTAGGGGACAGGGAAACAATGAAAAACTGTTTTTT
TRBJ1-1,once,TRBV5-6,TRBD1,CASSRGQGAGLAFF,TGTGCCAGCAGTCGGGGACAGGGGGCCGGATTGGCTTTCTTT
TRBJ1-1,NA,TRBV5-5,TRBD1,CASSLGTANTEAFF,TGTGCCAGCAGCCTCGGGACAGCGAACACTGAAGCTTTCTTT
TRBJ2-3,NA,TRBV27,TRBD2,CASSLAGGGTDTQYF,TGTGCCAGCAGCTTAGCGGGAGGCGGCACAGATACGCAGTATTTT
TRBJ2-2,NA,TRBV19,NA,CASSIPPGANTGELFF,TGTGCCAGTAGTATACCTCCGGGGGCGAACACCGGGGAGCTGTTTTTT
TRBJ2-7,NA,TRBV7-3,TRBD1,CASSLSGGPGEQYF,TGTGCCAGCAGCTTATCAGGGGGTCCGGGAGAGCAGTACTTC
TRBJ2-6,NA,TRBV7-9,TRBD1,CASSRDSLISGANVLTF,TGTGCCAGCAGCCGGGACAGTCTGATCTCTGGGGCCAACGTCCTGACTTTC
TRBJ2-1,once,TRBV2,NA,CASILGLLGGEQFF,TGTGCCAGCATCCTCGGACTCCTCGGGGGTGAGCAGTTCTTC
TRBJ2-7,NA,TRBV5-5,TRBD1,CASSLDSGQGAVGQYF,TGTGCCAGCAGCTTGGATTCGGGACAGGGGGCTGTAGGGCAGTACTTC
TRBJ2-3,once,TRBV24-1,NA,CATSDLQADTDTQYF,TGTGCCACCAGTGATTTGCAGGCTGACACAGATACGCAGTATTTT
TRBJ2-4,NA,TRBV5-4,NA,CASSLGLDKAKNIQYF,TGTGCCAGCAGCTTGGGTTTGGACAAAGCCAAAAACATTCAGTACTTC
TRBJ1-6,NA,TRBV6-5,NA,CASRTGHSWAHLHF,TGTGCCAGCAGAACCGGACATTCTTGGGCCCACCTCCACTTT
TRBJ2-5,NA,TRBV11-2,NA,CASSPRDSKETQYF,TGTGCCAGCAGCCCCCGGGACTCGAAAGAGACCCAGTACTTC
TRBJ2-3,NA,TRBV10-3,NA,CAISVQSTDTQYF,TGTGCCATCAGTGTCCAGAGCACAGATACGCAGTATTTT
TRBJ2-4,NA,TRBV29-1,TRBD2,CSASGIDQYF,TGCAGCGCTAGCGGGATCGATCAGTACTTC
TRBJ2-3,NA,TRBV18,NA,CASSPGGANPSTDTQYF,TGTGCCAGCTCACCAGGAGGGGCCAACCCGAGCACAGATACGCAGTATTTT
TRBJ2-5,once,TRBV6-5,NA,CASLDSLGETQYF,TGTGCCAGCCTTGACAGCTTGGGAGAGACCCAGTACTTC
TRBJ1-2,NA,TRBV9,NA,CASGPDITYGYTF,TGTGCCAGCGGGCCGGACATTACCTATGGCTACACCTTC
TRBJ2-1,NA,TRBV2,TRBD2,CASSRSRTSGRDNEQFF,TGTGCCAGCAGCCGATCCCGGACTAGCGGGAGGGACAATGAGCAGTTCTTC
TRBJ2-2,NA,TRBV6-6,NA,CASSLQGSGELFF,TGTGCCAGCAGTTTACAGGGTTCCGGGGAGCTGTTTTTT
TRBJ2-7,NA,TRBV7-2,TRBD1,CASSLEQGETGEYEQYF,TGTGCCAGCAGCTTAGAGCAGGGGGAGACAGGTGAGTACGAGCAGTACTTC
TRBJ2-2,NA,TRBV27,NA,CASSLSRDTGELFF,TGTGCCAGCAGTTTATCCAGGGATACCGGGGAGCTGTTTTTT